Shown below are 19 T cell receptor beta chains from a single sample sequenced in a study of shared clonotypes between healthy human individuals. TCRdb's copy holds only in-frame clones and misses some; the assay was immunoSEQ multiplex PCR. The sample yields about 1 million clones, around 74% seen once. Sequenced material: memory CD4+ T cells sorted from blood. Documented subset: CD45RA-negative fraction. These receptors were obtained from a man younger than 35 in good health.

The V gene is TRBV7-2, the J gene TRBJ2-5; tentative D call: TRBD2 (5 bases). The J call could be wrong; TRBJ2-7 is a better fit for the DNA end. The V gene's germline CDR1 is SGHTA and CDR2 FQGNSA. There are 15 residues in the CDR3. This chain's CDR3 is CASTHGAVTSYEQYF. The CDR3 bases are TGTGCCAGCACTCATGGAGCGGTTACTTCCTACGAGCAGTACTTC.

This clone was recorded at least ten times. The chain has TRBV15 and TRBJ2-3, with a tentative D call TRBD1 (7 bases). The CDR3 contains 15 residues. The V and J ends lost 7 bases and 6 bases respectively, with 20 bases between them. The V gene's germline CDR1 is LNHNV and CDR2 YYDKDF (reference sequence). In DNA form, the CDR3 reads TGTGCCACCACCCAGGGGGGAGAGTCATGGGATACGCAGTATTTT. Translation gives CATTQGGESWDTQYF.

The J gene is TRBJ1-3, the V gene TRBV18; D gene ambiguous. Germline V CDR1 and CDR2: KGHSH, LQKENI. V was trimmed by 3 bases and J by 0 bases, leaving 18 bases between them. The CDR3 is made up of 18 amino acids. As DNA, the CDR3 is TGTGCCAGCTCACCCTGGGCCGAGGGCGGCTACTCTGGAAACACCATATATTTT. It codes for CASSPWAEGGYSGNTIYF. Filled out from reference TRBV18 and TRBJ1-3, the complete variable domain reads NAGVMQNPRHLVRRRGQEARLRCSPMKGHSHVYWYRQLPEEGLKFMVYLQKENIIDESGMPKERFSAEFPKEGPSILRIQQVVRGDSAAYFCASSPWAEGGYSGNTIYFGEGSWLTVV.

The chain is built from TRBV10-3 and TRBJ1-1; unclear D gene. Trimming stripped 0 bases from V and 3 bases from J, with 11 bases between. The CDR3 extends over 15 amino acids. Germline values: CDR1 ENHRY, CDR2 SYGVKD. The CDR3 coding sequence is TGTGCCATCAGTGAGTCCCCCAGTCGAGACACTGAAGCTTTCTTT. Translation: CAISESPSRDTEAFF.

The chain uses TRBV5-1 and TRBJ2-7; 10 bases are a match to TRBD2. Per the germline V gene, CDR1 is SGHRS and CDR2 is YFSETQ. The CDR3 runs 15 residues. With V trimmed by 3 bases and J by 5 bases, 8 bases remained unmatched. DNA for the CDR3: TGCGCCAGCAGCTCGGGGGCTAGCGGGAGCAACGAGCAGTACTTC. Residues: CASSSGASGSNEQYF.

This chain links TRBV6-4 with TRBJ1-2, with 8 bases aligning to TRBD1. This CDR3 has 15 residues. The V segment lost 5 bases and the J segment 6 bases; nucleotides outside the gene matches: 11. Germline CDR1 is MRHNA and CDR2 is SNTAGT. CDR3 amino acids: CASSRSPDRANGYTF. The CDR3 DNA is TGTGCCAGCAGTAGATCCCCGGACAGGGCGAATGGCTACACCTTC.

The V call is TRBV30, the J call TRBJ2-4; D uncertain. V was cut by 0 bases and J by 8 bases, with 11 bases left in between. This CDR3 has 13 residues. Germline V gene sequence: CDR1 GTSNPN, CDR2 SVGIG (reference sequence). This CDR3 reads CAWSVRSGHIQYF. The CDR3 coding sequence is TGTGCCTGGAGTGTAAGATCTGGGCACATTCAGTACTTC.

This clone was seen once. The CDR3 coding sequence is TGTGCCAGCAGCGTAGGGGCCCGAAGCACAGATACGCAGTATTTT. This sequence encodes CASSVGARSTDTQYF. The rearrangement links TRBV9 to TRBJ2-3; D remains ambiguous. V was cut by 0 bases and J by 0 bases, with 8 bases left in between. Germline-derived CDR1 and CDR2 are SGDLS and YYNGEE. This CDR3 is 15 amino acids long.

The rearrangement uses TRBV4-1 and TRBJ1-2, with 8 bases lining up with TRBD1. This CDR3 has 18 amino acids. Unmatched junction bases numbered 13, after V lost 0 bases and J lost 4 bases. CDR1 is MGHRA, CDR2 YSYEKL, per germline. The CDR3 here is CASSQDRAGGKSAYGYTF. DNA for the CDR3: TGCGCCAGCAGCCAAGATAGGGCAGGGGGCAAATCCGCCTATGGCTACACCTTC.

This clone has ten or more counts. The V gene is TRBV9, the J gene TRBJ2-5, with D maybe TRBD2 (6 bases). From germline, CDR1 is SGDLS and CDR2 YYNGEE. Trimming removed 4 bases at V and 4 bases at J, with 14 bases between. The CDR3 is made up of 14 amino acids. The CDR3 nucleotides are TGTGCCAGCAGCTCCCGGGACTTTACAGAGACCCAGTACTTC. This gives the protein CASSSRDFTETQYF.

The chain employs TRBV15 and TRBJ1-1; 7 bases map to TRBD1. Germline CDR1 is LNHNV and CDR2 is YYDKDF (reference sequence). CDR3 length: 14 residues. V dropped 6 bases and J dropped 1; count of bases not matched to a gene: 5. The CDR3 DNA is TGTGCCACCAGTACGGACAGGTCGAACACTGAAGCTTTCTTT. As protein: CATSTDRSNTEAFF.

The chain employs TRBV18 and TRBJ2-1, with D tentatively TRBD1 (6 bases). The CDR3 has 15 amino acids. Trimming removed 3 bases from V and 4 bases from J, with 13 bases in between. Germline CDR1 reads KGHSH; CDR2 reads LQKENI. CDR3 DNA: TGTGCCAGCTCACCCTCTAAAGGGGGTTACAATGAGCAGTTCTTC. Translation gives CASSPSKGGYNEQFF.

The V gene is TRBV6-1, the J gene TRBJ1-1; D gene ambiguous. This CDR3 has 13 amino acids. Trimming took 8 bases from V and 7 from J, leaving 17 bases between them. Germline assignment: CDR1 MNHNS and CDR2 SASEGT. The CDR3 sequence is CASRDRVQSEAFF. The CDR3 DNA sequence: TGTGCCAGCCGGGATAGGGTGCAGAGTGAAGCTTTCTTT.

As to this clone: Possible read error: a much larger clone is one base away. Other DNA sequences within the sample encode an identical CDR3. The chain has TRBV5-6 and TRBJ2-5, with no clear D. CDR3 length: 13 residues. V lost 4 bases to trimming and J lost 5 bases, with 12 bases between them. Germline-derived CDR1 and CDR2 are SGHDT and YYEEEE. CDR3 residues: CASSLRLQETQYF. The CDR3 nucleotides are TGTGCCAGCAGCCTCAGGCTCCAGGAGACCCAGTACTTC. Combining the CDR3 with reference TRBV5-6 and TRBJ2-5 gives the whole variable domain DAGVTQSPTHLIKTRGQQVTLRCSPKSGHDTVSWYQQALGQGPQFIFQYYEEEERQRGNFPDRFSGHQFPNYSSELNVNALLLGDSALYLCASSLRLQETQYFGPGTRLLVL.

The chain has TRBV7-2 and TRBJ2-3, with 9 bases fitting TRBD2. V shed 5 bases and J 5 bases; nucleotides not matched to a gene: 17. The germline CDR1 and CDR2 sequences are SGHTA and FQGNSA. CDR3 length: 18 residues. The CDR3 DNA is TGTGCCAGCAGCACCAGTGATAGTCGGGCTAGCGGGAAAGATACGCAGTATTTT. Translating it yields CASSTSDSRASGKDTQYF.

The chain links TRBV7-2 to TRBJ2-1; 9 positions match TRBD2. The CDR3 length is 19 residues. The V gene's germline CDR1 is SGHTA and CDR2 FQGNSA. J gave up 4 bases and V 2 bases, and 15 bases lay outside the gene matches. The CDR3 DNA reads TGTGCCAGCAGCTTACGGGAAGTTAAGTGGACTAGCGAATACAATGAGCAGTTCTTC. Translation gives CASSLREVKWTSEYNEQFF.

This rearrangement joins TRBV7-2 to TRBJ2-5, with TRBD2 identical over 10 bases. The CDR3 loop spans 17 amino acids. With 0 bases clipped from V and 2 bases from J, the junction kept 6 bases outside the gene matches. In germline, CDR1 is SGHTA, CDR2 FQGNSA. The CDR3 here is CASSLAPIAGGQETQYF. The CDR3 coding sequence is TGTGCCAGCAGCTTAGCGCCGATAGCGGGAGGTCAAGAGACCCAGTACTTC.

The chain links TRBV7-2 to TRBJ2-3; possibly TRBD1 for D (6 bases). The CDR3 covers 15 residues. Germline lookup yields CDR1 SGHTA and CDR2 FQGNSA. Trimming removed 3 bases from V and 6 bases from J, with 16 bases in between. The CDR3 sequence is CASSLGWDNRDTQYF. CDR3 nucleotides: TGTGCCAGCAGCTTGGGGTGGGACAATAGGGATACGCAGTATTTT.

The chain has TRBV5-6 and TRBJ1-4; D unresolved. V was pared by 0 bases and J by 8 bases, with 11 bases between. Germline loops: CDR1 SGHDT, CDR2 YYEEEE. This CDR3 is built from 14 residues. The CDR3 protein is CASSLADFQEKLFF. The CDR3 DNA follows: TGTGCCAGCAGCTTGGCCGATTTCCAGGAAAAACTGTTTTTT.